The 14 T cell receptor beta chains below were found in one sample sequenced in a study of graft-versus-host responses after intestinal transplantation. Here immunoSEQ multiplex PCR was the method, and the copy in TCRdb shows in-frame clones only, minus some. This sample has about 98,000 clones, with more than 70% found just once. The input for sequencing was PBMCs, taken 255 days after intestinal transplant. These receptors were collected from a human patient who received an intestinal transplant, so some T cells may come from the graft donor.

The V call is TRBV27, the J call TRBJ2-1, with D possibly being TRBD2 (5 bases). CDR1 MNHEY and CDR2 SMNVEV come from the germline V gene (reference sequence). The CDR3 totals 13 residues. With 5 bases removed from V and 8 bases from J, the gap between germline ends came to 13 bases. Here the CDR3 reads CASSLASRDEQFF. The CDR3 region has the DNA TGTGCCAGCAGTCTCGCCTCGAGGGATGAGCAGTTCTTC.

The J gene is TRBJ2-1, the V gene TRBV7-3; 8 bases are shared with TRBD1. The germline gives CDR1 SGHTA, CDR2 FQGTGA. V shed 0 bases, J shed 9 bases, and the junction held 4 bases outside the gene matches. The CDR3 runs 14 residues. The CDR3 region has the DNA TGTGCCAGCAGCTTAACAAGGACAGGGAGTGAGCAGTTCTTC. This encodes CASSLTRTGSEQFF.

This clone appeared once. The gene calls are TRBV27 and TRBJ2-7, with 7 bases matching TRBD2. This CDR3 has 15 residues. From germline, CDR1 is MNHEY and CDR2 SMNVEV (reference sequence). The trim removed 6 bases at V and 0 bases at J, leaving 8 bases unmatched. The CDR3 sequence is CASSPGRPGSYEQYF. CDR3 in DNA: TGTGCCAGCAGCCCCGGGAGGCCCGGCTCCTACGAGCAGTACTTC.

DNA for the CDR3: TGTGCCAGCAGTTTGCTAGCGTTAGAGACCCAGTACTTC. It yields the protein CASSLLALETQYF. V and J are TRBV27 and TRBJ2-5; D is perhaps TRBD2 (6 bases). Trimming left V 3 bases short and J 4 bases short, with 9 bases between. Germline loops: CDR1 MNHEY, CDR2 SMNVEV (reference sequence). The CDR3 runs to 13 residues.

The chain recombines TRBV7-2 with TRBJ2-3; 11 bases are shared with TRBD2. There are 15 residues in the CDR3. Germline V CDR1 and CDR2: SGHTA, FQGNSA. V dropped 5 bases and J dropped 4; count of bases not matched to a gene: 5. The CDR3 DNA is TGTGCCAGCAGCCCGCATAGCGGGAGGGCAGATACGCAGTATTTT. It encodes CASSPHSGRADTQYF.

There are a few counts of this clone. The V and J genes are TRBV15 and TRBJ2-5, with unresolved D. The ends were cut back, 9 bases at V and 3 bases at J, with 14 bases in the middle. Germline CDR1 and CDR2: LNHNV and YYDKDF (reference sequence). The CDR3 consists of 13 residues. For the CDR3, the DNA is TGTGCCACATCTCGGGCTAATGAAGAGACCCAGTACTTC. Residues: CATSRANEETQYF.

The chain uses TRBV5-1 and TRBJ2-7; 9 nucleotides match TRBD2. The CDR3 has 13 residues. The trim removed 3 bases at V and 2 bases at J, leaving 0 bases unmatched. In germline, CDR1 is SGHRS, CDR2 YFSETQ. The CDR3 DNA follows: TGCGCCAGCAGCTCTAGCGGGACCTACGAGCAGTACTTC. As protein: CASSSSGTYEQYF.

The chain links TRBV28 to TRBJ1-2, with D possibly TRBD1 on 6 matching bases. CDR3 length: 16 amino acids. Germline CDR1 and CDR2: MDHEN and SYDVKM. V was shortened by 1 base and J by 0 bases, with 12 bases between the two germline ends. The CDR3 sequence: CASSLLAGATNYGYTF. The CDR3 DNA follows: TGTGCCAGCAGTTTATTGGCAGGGGCCACTAACTATGGCTACACCTTC.

CDR3 sequence (DNA): TGTGCCAGCAGTCTGACAGCCAGGGCCTACGAGCAGTACTTC. This encodes CASSLTARAYEQYF. V is TRBV28 and J is TRBJ2-7; TRBD1 is a possible D gene (5 bases). Per the germline V gene, CDR1 is MDHEN and CDR2 is SYDVKM. This CDR3 has 14 residues. Deletions cut 5 bases from V and 2 bases from J, with 13 bases between.

This clone has just one count. CDR3 sequence reads: CASSAARERLYNEQFF. The CDR3 DNA reads as TGTGCCAGCAGCGCGGCTAGGGAAAGATTATACAATGAGCAGTTCTTC. This chain joins TRBV5-6 and TRBJ2-1; D gene unclear. CDR1 and CDR2 (germline): SGHDT, YYEEEE. The CDR3 runs 16 residues. V lost 4 bases and J 4 bases, leaving 18 bases between the germline ends.

The chain couples TRBV5-1 to TRBJ1-1; 7 nucleotides match TRBD1. Germline CDR1 and CDR2: SGHRS and YFSETQ. The CDR3 is made up of 16 amino acids. Losses at the gene ends were 4 bases for V and 0 bases for J; bases not matched to a gene: 9. CDR3 loop: CASSLTGLGVNTEAFF. The CDR3 DNA reads TGCGCCAGCAGCCTGACAGGGCTGGGCGTGAACACTGAAGCTTTCTTT.

This clone was seen a single time. V is TRBV19 and J is TRBJ2-3; D is unresolved. CDR3 length: 13 amino acids. The germline CDR1 and CDR2 sequences are LNHDA and SQIVND (reference sequence). V lost 6 bases and J lost 2, with 9 bases in between. The DNA of the CDR3 is TGTGCCAGTAGCGCACGGGTCACAGATACGCAGTATTTT. Translated, it gives CASSARVTDTQYF.

The J gene is TRBJ1-5, the V gene TRBV11-1, with D unresolved. CDR3 length equals 13 residues. Germline values: CDR1 SGHAT, CDR2 FQDESV (reference sequence). The V end was cut by 1 base, the J end by 4 bases, with 5 bases between. CDR3 region: CASSLDRNQPQHF. In nucleotides, the CDR3 is TGTGCCAGCAGCTTAGATCGAAATCAGCCCCAGCATTTT. Full variable domain (remainder filled in from reference TRBV11-1 and TRBJ1-5): EAEVAQSPRYKITEKSQAVAFWCDPISGHATLYWYRQILGQGPELLVQFQDESVVDDSQLPKDRFSAERLKGVDSTLKIQPAELGDSAMYLCASSLDRNQPQHFGDGTRLSIL.

V gene TRBV4-1 combines with J gene TRBJ2-1; the D gene is possibly TRBD1 (6 bases). The germline V gene encodes CDR1 MGHRA and CDR2 YSYEKL. V was cut by 4 bases and J by 2 bases, with 12 bases left in between. The CDR3 has 15 amino acids. The CDR3 sequence is CASSLQGPPYNEQFF. DNA for the CDR3: TGCGCCAGCAGCCTTCAGGGGCCTCCCTACAATGAGCAGTTCTTC.